Listed here is a single T cell receptor beta chain. Assay: immunoSEQ multiplex PCR; the TCRdb copy retains only in-frame clones and omits some. In the table there are approximately 100,000 clones, roughly 84% of which are singletons. The germline gives CDR1 SGHKS, CDR2 YYEKEE (reference sequence). This CDR3 comprises 15 residues. V lost 4 bases and J 4 bases, leaving 12 bases between the germline ends. The sample belongs to a study of blood T cell repertoires in COVID-19. Input material: peripheral blood. The receptor was isolated from a man in his fifties or sixties with acute or convalescent COVID-19. The chain couples TRBV5-5 to TRBJ1-6; TRBD1 might be the D (6 bases). The CDR3, as DNA: TGTGCCAGCAGCGTGACAGGCGATTATAATTCACCCCTCCACTTT. As protein: CASSVTGDYNSPLHF.